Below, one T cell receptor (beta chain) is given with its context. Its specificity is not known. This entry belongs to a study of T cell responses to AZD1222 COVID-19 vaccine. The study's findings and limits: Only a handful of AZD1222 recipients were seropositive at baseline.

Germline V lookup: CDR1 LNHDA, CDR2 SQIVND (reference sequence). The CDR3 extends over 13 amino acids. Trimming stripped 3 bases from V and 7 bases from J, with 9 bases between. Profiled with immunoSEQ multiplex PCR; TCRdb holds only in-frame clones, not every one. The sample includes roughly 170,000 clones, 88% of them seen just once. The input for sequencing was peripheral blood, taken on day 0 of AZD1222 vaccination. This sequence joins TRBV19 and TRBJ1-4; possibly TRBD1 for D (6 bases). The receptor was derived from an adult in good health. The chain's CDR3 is CASSIGQTEKLFF. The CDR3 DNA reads TGTGCCAGTAGTATCGGACAGACTGAAAAACTGTTTTTT.